A few counts support the clone carrying this T cell receptor (beta chain). Unique molecular identifiers were incorporated when the TCRbeta library was constructed. TCRdb recomputed calls from the PCR reads with MiXCR, one row per CDR3 protein. Of just under 550,000 distinct CDR3 sequences listed, about 17% were seen once; the top ten hold more than 2.5%. This specimen comes from a study of T-cell reconstitution after alpha-beta-depleted transplantation in children. The CDR3 consists of 14 residues. Trimming stripped 4 bases from V and 8 bases from J, with 17 bases between. CDR1 and CDR2 (germline): LGHDT, YNNKEL (reference sequence).

The clonotype comes from a human donor who donated a stem cell graft to a child with acute lymphoblastic leukemia. This sample comprised PBMCs from the stem cell graft donor, obtained from the stem cell graft. The chain joins TRBV3-1 to TRBJ1-2, with D unclear. CDR3 sequence (DNA): TGTGCCAGCAGCCCCAGAACCGGGGTTGACGGCTACACCTTC. Translated: CASSPRTGVDGYTF.